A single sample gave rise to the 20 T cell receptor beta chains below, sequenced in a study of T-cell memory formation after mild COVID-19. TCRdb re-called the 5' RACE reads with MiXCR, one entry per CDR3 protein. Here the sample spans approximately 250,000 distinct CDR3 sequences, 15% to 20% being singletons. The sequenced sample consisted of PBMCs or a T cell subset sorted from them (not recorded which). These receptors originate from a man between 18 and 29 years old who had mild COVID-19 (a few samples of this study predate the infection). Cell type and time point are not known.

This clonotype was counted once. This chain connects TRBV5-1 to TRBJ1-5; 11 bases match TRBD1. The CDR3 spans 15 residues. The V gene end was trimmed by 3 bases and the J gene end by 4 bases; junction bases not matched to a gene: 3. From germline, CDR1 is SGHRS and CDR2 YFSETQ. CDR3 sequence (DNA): TGCGCCAGCAGCTCCGGGACAGGGGGAAATCAGCCCCAGCATTTT. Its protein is CASSSGTGGNQPQHF.

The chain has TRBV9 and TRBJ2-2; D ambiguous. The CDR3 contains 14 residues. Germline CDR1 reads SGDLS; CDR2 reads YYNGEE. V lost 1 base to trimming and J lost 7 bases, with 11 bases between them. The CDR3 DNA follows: TGTGCCAGCAGCGTACAACTGAATGGCGGGGAGCTGTTTTTT. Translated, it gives CASSVQLNGGELFF.

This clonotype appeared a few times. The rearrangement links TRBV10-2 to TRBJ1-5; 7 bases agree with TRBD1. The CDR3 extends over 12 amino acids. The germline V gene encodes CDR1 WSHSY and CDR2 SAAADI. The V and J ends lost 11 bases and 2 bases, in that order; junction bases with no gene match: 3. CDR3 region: CAVGTGNQPQHF. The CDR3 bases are TGCGCCGTTGGGACAGGCAATCAGCCCCAGCATTTT.

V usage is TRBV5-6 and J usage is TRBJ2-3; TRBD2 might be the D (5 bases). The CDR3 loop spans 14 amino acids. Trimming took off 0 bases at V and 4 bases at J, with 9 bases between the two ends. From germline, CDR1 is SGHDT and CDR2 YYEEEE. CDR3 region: CASSLVVSADTQYF. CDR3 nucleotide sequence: TGTGCCAGCAGCTTGGTTGTTAGCGCAGATACGCAGTATTTT.

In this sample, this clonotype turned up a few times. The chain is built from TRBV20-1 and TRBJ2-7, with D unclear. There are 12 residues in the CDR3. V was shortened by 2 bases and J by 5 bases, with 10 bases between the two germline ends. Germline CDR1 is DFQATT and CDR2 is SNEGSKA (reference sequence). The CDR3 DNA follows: TGCAGTGCTAGATCGCGCTTTGACGAGCAGTACGTC. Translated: CSARSRFDEQYV.

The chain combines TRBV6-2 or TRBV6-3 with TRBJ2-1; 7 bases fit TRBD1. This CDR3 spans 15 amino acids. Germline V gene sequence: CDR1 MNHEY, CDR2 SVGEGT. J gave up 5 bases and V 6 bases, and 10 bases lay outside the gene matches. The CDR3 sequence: CASSLTPGGHNEQFF. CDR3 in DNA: TGTGCCAGCAGCCTGACCCCAGGGGGACACAATGAGCAGTTCTTC.

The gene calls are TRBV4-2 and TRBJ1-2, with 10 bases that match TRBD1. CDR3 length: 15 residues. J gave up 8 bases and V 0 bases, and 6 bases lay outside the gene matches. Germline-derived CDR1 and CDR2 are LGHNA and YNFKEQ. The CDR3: CASSQDFGQGGGYTF. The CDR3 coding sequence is TGTGCCAGCAGCCAAGATTTCGGACAGGGGGGCGGCTACACCTTC.

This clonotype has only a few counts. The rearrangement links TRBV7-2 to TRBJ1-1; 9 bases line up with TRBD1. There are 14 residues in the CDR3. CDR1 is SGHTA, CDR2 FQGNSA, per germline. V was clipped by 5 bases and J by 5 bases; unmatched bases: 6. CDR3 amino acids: CASSITGGPTEAFF. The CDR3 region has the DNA TGTGCCAGCAGCATAACAGGGGGCCCTACTGAAGCTTTCTTT.

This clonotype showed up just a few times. The DNA for the CDR3 is TGCGCCAGCAGCCCTCGGACAGGGTCGGCCGGGGAGCTGTTTTTT. It specifies CASSPRTGSAGELFF. J is TRBJ2-2 and V is TRBV5-1, with 8 nucleotides matching TRBD1. The junction had 8 bases not matched to a gene; V was cut back by 4 bases and J by 6 bases. This CDR3 is 15 amino acids long. CDR1 is SGHRS, CDR2 YFSETQ, per germline.

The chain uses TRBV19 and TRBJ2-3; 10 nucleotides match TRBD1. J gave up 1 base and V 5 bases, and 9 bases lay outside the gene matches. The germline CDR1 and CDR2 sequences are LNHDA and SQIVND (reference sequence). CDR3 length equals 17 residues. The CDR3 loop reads CASSLPTGGLGTDTQYF. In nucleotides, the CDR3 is TGTGCCAGTAGTCTCCCGACAGGGGGCCTCGGCACAGATACGCAGTATTTT. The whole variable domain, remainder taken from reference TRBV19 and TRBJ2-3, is DGGITQSPKYLFRKEGQNVTLSCEQNLNHDAMYWYRQDPGQGLRLIYYSQIVNDFQKGDIAEGYSVSREKKESFPLTVTSAQKNPTAFYLCASSLPTGGLGTDTQYFGPGTRLTVL.

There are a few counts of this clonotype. Written as DNA, the CDR3 is TGTGCCAGCAGCCCCGACAGTGGTGTGACTTTCTTT. This sequence encodes CASSPDSGVTFF. The V gene is TRBV12-3 or TRBV12-4, the J gene TRBJ1-1; D perhaps matches TRBD1 (5 bases). The germline V and J ends were trimmed by 6 bases and 12 bases, with 17 bases remaining between them. This CDR3 is built from 12 residues.

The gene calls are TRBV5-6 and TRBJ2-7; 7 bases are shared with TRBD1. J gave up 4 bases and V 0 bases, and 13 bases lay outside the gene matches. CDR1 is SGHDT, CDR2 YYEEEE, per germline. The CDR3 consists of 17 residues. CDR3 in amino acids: CASSLDRGRRTHYEQYV. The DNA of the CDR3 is TGTGCCAGCAGCTTGGACAGGGGCCGCCGGACCCATTACGAGCAGTACGTC.

The CDR3 coding sequence is TGTGCCAGCAGCTTAGGCAGGGGGTCCTACGAGCAGTACTTC. This translates into CASSLGRGSYEQYF. The chain is built from TRBV7-9 and TRBJ2-7, with 7 nucleotides matching TRBD1. The CDR3 has 14 amino acids. The germline CDR1 and CDR2 sequences are SEHNR and FQNEAQ (reference sequence). J gave up 1 base and V 1 base, and 1 base lay outside the gene matches.

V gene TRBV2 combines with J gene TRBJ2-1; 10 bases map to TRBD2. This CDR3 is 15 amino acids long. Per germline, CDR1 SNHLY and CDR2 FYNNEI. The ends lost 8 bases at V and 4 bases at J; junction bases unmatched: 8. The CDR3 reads CASRRTSGAYNEQFF. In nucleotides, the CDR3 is TGTGCCAGCCGTAGGACTAGCGGAGCATACAATGAGCAGTTCTTC.

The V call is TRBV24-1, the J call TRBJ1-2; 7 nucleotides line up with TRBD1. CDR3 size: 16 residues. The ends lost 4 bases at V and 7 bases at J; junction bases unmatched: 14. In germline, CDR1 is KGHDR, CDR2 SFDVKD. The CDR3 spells CATSDPNQRQGGGYTF. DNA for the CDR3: TGTGCCACCAGTGACCCTAACCAAAGACAGGGCGGTGGCTACACCTTC.

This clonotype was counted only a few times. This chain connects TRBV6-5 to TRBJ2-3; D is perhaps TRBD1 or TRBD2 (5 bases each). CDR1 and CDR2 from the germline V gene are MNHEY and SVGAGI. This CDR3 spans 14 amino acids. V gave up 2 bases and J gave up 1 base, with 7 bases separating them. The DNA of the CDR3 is TGTGCCAGCAGTTACCAGGGAGGCACAGATACGCAGTATTTT. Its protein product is CASSYQGGTDTQYF.

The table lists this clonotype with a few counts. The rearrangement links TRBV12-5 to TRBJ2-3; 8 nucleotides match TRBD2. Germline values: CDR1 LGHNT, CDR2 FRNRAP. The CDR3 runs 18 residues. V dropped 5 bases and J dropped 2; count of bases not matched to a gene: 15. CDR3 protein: CASGTSVTRGEDTDTQYF. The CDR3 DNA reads TGTGCTAGTGGTACCTCCGTAACGCGGGGGGAAGACACAGATACGCAGTATTTT.

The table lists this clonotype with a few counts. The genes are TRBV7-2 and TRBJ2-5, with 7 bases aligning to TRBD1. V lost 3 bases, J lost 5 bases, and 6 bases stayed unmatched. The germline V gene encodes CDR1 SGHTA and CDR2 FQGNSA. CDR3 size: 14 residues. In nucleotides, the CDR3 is TGTGCCAGCAGCTTTTTGACAGGGATGGAGACCCAGTACTTC. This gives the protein CASSFLTGMETQYF.

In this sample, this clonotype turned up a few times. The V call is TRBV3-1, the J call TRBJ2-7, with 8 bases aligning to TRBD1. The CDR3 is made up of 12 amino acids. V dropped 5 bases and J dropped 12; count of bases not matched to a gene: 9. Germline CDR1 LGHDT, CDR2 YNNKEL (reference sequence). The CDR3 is CASSYGQGVTYF. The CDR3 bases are TGTGCCAGCAGCTACGGACAGGGAGTTACGTACTTC.

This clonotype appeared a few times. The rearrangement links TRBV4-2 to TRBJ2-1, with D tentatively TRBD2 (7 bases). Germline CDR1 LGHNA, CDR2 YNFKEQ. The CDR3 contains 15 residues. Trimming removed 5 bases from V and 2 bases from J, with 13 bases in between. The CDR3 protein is CASSAGGRTYNEQFF. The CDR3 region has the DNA TGTGCCAGCAGCGCCGGGGGGCGGACCTACAATGAGCAGTTCTTC.